This TCR beta chain was captured in a study of a mutant IDH1 vaccine in newly diagnosed glioma. Regarding the study as a whole: Changes to the top peripheral T cell clonotypes appeared unrelated to pseudoprogression.

Indicated time point: week 11, during vaccination. What each vaccine dose contained was 300 ug of mutant IDH1 20-mer peptide, accompanied by topical imiquimod. A word on this clone: Its antigen remains unknown.

Assay: immunoSEQ multiplex PCR; the TCRdb copy retains only in-frame clones and omits some. The sample gives some 40,000 clones, roughly 80% of which show up once; around 15% is in the top ten. Germline V gene lookup returns CDR1 SGHDT and CDR2 YYEEEE. The CDR3 extends over 14 amino acids. V lost 5 bases to trimming and J lost 2 bases; unmatched junction nucleotides: 7. The V gene is TRBV5-6, the J gene TRBJ2-7, with 7 positions matching TRBD1. Specimen: peripheral blood mononuclear cells (PBMCs), collected from a glioma patient whose treatment included an IDH1 peptide vaccine. The receptor was isolated from a woman aged 25-40 years with glioma. Some clones in this sample may be carry-over from other donors' samples. The CDR3 here is CASSWDSRPYEQYF. As DNA, the CDR3 is TGTGCCAGCAGTTGGGACAGCAGACCCTACGAGCAGTACTTC.